This is a list of T cell receptor beta chains from one sample in a study of cytomegalovirus exposure and HLA in healthy donors. Sequencing used immunoSEQ multiplex PCR; TCRdb keeps in-frame clones, though not all of them. The sample lists under 200,000 clones, about four fifths occurring once. Sequences were obtained from PBMCs. The receptors stem from a woman aged 50 to 60 in good health and CMV-seronegative. Each CDR3 is given with its conserved first and last residue. Fields, in order: J gene, clone size, V gene, D gene, CDR3 protein, CDR3 DNA. The D gene is left open where the match is weak. Clone size is shown for a subset of rows, as once, few, many or a class of expanded clone.

TRBJ2-1,few,TRBV2,-,CASSPPGRRQFF,TGTGCCAGCAGCCCCCCGGGTAGGAGGCAGTTCTTC
TRBJ2-7,-,TRBV7-2,-,CASSLEYEQYF,TGTGCCAGCAGCCTTGAGTACGAGCAGTACTTC
TRBJ2-3,-,TRBV5-4,TRBD2,CASSLAGGSSTDTQYF,TGTGCCAGCAGCTTGGCCGGGGGGTCTAGCACAGATACGCAGTATTTT
TRBJ2-1,-,TRBV9,TRBD1,CASSVAGDRADNEQFF,TGTGCCAGCAGCGTAGCTGGGGACAGGGCTGACAATGAGCAGTTCTTC
TRBJ2-1,-,TRBV21-1,-,CASRWWAGGHNEQFF,TGTGCCAGCAGGTGGTGGGCGGGAGGCCACAATGAGCAGTTCTTC
TRBJ2-7,-,TRBV4-3,-,CASSQGVANRDTYEQYF,TGCGCCAGCAGCCAAGGGGTAGCGAACAGAGATACCTACGAGCAGTACTTC
TRBJ1-2,once,TRBV4-3,TRBD1,CASSPVGQGGGYTF,TGCGCCAGCAGCCCGGTGGGACAGGGAGGTGGCTACACCTTC
TRBJ2-7,once,TRBV19,-,CASSITGIPYEQYF,TGTGCCAGTAGTATAACCGGGATCCCCTACGAGCAGTACTTC
TRBJ2-7,-,TRBV5-5,TRBD1,CASSGGQGDEQYF,TGTGCCAGCAGCGGAGGACAGGGCGACGAGCAGTACTTC
TRBJ2-1,-,TRBV28,-,CASSPQTNYNEQFF,TGTGCCAGCAGTCCACAGACCAACTACAATGAGCAGTTCTTC
TRBJ2-5,few,TRBV4-3,TRBD2,CASSQELAGGGSETQYF,TGCGCCAGCAGCCAAGAACTAGCGGGGGGCGGCAGCGAGACCCAGTACTTC
TRBJ2-4,-,TRBV25-1,-,CASSEFRTSQNIQYF,TGTGCCAGCAGTGAATTCCGGACAAGCCAAAACATTCAGTACTTC
TRBJ2-4,-,TRBV18,TRBD2,CASSPGLAATESIQYF,TGTGCCAGCTCACCGGGACTAGCGGCGACCGAAAGCATTCAGTACTTC
TRBJ2-7,-,TRBV7-8,-,CASSSTDTYEQYF,TGTGCCAGCAGCTCGACGGACACCTACGAGCAGTACTTC
TRBJ2-3,-,TRBV2,TRBD2,CASSYAAGPTDTQYF,TGTGCCAGCAGTTACGCAGCGGGACCCACAGATACGCAGTATTTT
TRBJ2-7,-,TRBV15,TRBD2,CATSRDLAGSYEQYF,TGTGCCACCAGCAGAGACTTAGCGGGGAGCTACGAGCAGTACTTC
TRBJ2-7,-,TRBV6-5,-,CASSYGGISYEQYF,TGTGCCAGCAGTTACGGCGGGATCTCCTACGAGCAGTACTTC
TRBJ1-5,-,TRBV2,-,CASRRAGVQPQHF,TGTGCCAGCCGTCGGGCAGGGGTTCAGCCCCAGCATTTT
TRBJ2-1,-,TRBV18,TRBD1,CASSPLTGGLTPVHEQFF,TGTGCCAGCTCACCATTGACAGGGGGCCTCACCCCGGTCCATGAGCAGTTCTTC
TRBJ1-1,-,TRBV28,-,CASGAIQHLTEAFF,TGTGCCAGCGGGGCGATTCAGCACCTCACTGAAGCTTTCTTT
TRBJ1-2,-,TRBV9,TRBD1,CASSGQGAYGYTF,TGTGCCAGCAGCGGGCAGGGGGCCTATGGCTACACCTTC
TRBJ2-2,-,TRBV19,-,CASSAKMNTGELFF,TGTGCCAGTAGTGCTAAGATGAACACCGGGGAGCTGTTTTTT
TRBJ2-5,-,TRBV27,-,CASSLRQARQETQYF,TGTGCCAGCAGTCTGAGACAGGCTCGGCAAGAGACCCAGTACTTC
TRBJ1-5,-,TRBV19,TRBD1,CASSTSTGVLDYSNQPQHF,TGTGCCAGTAGTACCTCGACAGGGGTACTCGACTATAGCAATCAGCCCCAGCATTTT
TRBJ2-3,few,TRBV11-1,-,CASSSGEFGTSTDTQYF,TGTGCCAGCAGCTCCGGGGAGTTTGGGACTAGCACAGATACGCAGTATTTT
TRBJ1-5,-,TRBV6-1,-,CASSENRAVSVPQHF,TGTGCCAGCAGTGAAAACAGGGCCGTTAGTGTTCCCCAGCATTTT
TRBJ1-2,-,TRBV2,-,CASSERGGYNGYTF,TGTGCCAGCAGTGAACGTGGAGGGTATAATGGCTACACCTTC
TRBJ1-2,-,TRBV27,TRBD1,CASSLFEGAQRNYGYTF,TGTGCCAGCAGTTTATTTGAGGGGGCGCAAAGAAACTATGGCTACACCTTC
TRBJ2-3,few,TRBV28,-,CASSLIRVAGGTDTQYF,TGTGCCAGCAGTTTAATTCGAGTCGCCGGGGGCACAGATACGCAGTATTTT
TRBJ1-5,-,TRBV5-1,-,CASSPGRQPQHF,TGCGCCAGCAGCCCAGGTCGCCAGCCCCAGCATTTT
TRBJ1-5,-,TRBV7-2,TRBD1,CASSEIVGGQGYNQPQHF,TGTGCCAGCAGCGAAATTGTGGGGGGACAGGGGTACAATCAGCCCCAGCATTTT
TRBJ1-6,-,TRBV28,TRBD1,CASSLRWDRFYNSPLHF,TGTGCCAGCAGTTTAAGATGGGACAGGTTCTATAATTCACCCCTCCACTTT
TRBJ2-7,-,TRBV6-5,-,CASSYSTPGEQYF,TGTGCCAGCAGTTACTCGACCCCGGGCGAGCAGTACTTC
TRBJ2-2,-,TRBV19,-,CASSIWGPGELFF,TGTGCCAGTAGTATCTGGGGGCCCGGGGAGCTGTTTTTT
TRBJ1-3,-,TRBV25-1,-,CASSGKQVFGGNTIYF,TGTGCCAGCAGTGGAAAACAGGTCTTCGGGGGAAACACCATATATTTT
TRBJ2-3,-,TRBV25-1,TRBD2,CATGGVDTQYF,TGTGCAACCGGGGGGGTGGATACGCAGTATTTT
TRBJ2-1,-,TRBV10-3,TRBD2,CAISESSGGAAREQFF,TGTGCCATCAGTGAGTCTAGCGGGGGGGCGGCTAGGGAGCAGTTCTTC
TRBJ2-7,-,TRBV7-2,TRBD2,CASSLAWTSGAYEQYF,TGTGCCAGCAGCTTAGCGTGGACTAGCGGGGCCTACGAGCAGTACTTC
TRBJ2-7,few,TRBV28,TRBD2,CASSFSLFGGSGSYEQYF,TGTGCCAGCAGTTTCTCTTTATTTGGCGGGAGTGGGTCCTACGAGCAGTACTTC
TRBJ1-2,few,TRBV9,TRBD1,CASSDTRTGAVVGYTF,TGTGCCAGCAGCGACACCCGGACAGGGGCAGTTGTTGGCTACACCTTC
TRBJ2-7,-,TRBV19,TRBD1,CASTVTGGTYEQYF,TGTGCCAGTACCGTGACAGGGGGAACCTACGAGCAGTACTTC
TRBJ2-5,-,TRBV28,TRBD1,CASRIAGTEETQYF,TGTGCCAGCAGGATAGCCGGGACAGAAGAGACCCAGTACTTC
TRBJ1-2,few,TRBV4-3,-,CASSQARANGYTF,TGCGCCAGCAGCCAAGCCAGGGCGAATGGCTACACCTTC
TRBJ1-1,-,TRBV9,-,CASSVAPYTEAFF,TGTGCCAGCAGCGTAGCTCCCTATACTGAAGCTTTCTTT
TRBJ1-1,-,TRBV7-9,-,CSSSTTQGRTEAFF,TGTTCCAGCAGCACAACGCAGGGTCGCACTGAAGCTTTCTTT
TRBJ2-7,-,TRBV28,-,CASSPDRRRDYEQYF,TGTGCCAGCAGTCCTGACAGGCGGCGAGACTACGAGCAGTACTTC
TRBJ1-5,-,TRBV9,TRBD1,CASSVGSATGGQPQHF,TGTGCCAGCAGCGTAGGTTCGGCGACAGGGGGTCAGCCCCAGCATTTT
TRBJ2-3,-,TRBV27,-,CASSFERSTDTQYF,TGTGCCAGCAGTTTCGAGAGAAGCACAGATACGCAGTATTTT
TRBJ2-1,-,TRBV9,TRBD2,CASSATGGGRADEQFF,TGTGCCAGCAGCGCGACCGGGGGCGGGAGGGCCGATGAGCAGTTCTTC
TRBJ1-2,once,TRBV2,TRBD1,CASKMTGLFYGYTF,TGTGCCAGCAAGATGACAGGGCTATTCTATGGCTACACCTTC
TRBJ2-7,-,TRBV6-4,TRBD2,CASSPAGTSLEQYF,TGTGCCAGCAGTCCAGCGGGAACCTCTCTCGAGCAGTACTTC
TRBJ2-7,-,TRBV7-2,-,CASSLDGTSYEQYF,TGTGCCAGCAGCTTAGATGGCACAAGCTACGAGCAGTACTTC
TRBJ2-7,-,TRBV28,TRBD1,CASSGQGVYEQYF,TGTGCCAGCTCGGGACAGGGGGTCTACGAGCAGTACTTC
TRBJ2-7,once,TRBV11-2,-,CASSLVPSTVYYEQYF,TGTGCCAGCAGCTTAGTGCCCTCGACAGTTTACTACGAGCAGTACTTC
TRBJ1-1,few,TRBV5-8,-,CASSLGHGRESGEAFF,TGTGCCAGCAGCTTGGGACATGGAAGGGAAAGCGGGGAAGCTTTCTTT
TRBJ2-3,-,TRBV5-5,TRBD2,CASSSPGGWGVQYF,TGTGCCAGCAGCTCACCGGGAGGCTGGGGAGTGCAGTATTTT
TRBJ2-7,-,TRBV6-5,-,CASSARGGYEQYF,TGTGCCAGCAGTGCAAGGGGCGGCTACGAGCAGTACTTC